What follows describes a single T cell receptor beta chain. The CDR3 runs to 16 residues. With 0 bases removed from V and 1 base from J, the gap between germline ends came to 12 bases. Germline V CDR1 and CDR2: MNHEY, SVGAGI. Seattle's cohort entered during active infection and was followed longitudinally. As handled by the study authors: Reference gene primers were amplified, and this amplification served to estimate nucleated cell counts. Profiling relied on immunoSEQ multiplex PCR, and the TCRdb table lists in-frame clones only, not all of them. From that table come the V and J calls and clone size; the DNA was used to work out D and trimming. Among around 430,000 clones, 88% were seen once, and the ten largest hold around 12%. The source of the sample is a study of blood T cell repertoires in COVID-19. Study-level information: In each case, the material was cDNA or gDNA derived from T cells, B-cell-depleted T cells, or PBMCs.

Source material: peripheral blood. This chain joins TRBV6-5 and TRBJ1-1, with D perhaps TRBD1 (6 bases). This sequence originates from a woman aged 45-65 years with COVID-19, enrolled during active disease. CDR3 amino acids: CASSYSRARGNTEAFF. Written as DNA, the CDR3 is TGTGCCAGCAGTTACTCGAGAGCCAGGGGGAACACTGAAGCTTTCTTT.